This T cell receptor (beta chain) was captured in a study of cytomegalovirus exposure and HLA in healthy donors (dated by TCRdb to the late 2010s). General notes on the study: According to an earlier analysis of a few hundred of the donors, about 170 million T cells yielded 100 million or so unique TCR beta sequences and more than 250 Gb of sequence data. About 280 gigabases of sequencing data and 78 million or so unique TCR sequences were included in an early release covering 500 to 750 HLA-typed donors. Of the roughly 410 genotyped donors, 70% to 90% were placed in the genetic ancestry cluster associated with self-reported Caucasian donors. The study aimed to test whether signatures of past pathogen exposure could be identified by cataloging public T cell receptors. Using immunosequencing, the study profiled T cell repertoires from approximately 700 subjects and related those repertoires to cytomegalovirus serostatus. Along with the approximately 620-subject first cohort, a separate validation cohort of 120 different subjects was used. To predict cytomegalovirus infection status, the study brought together high-throughput TCR immunosequencing, statistical association of individual TCRs with disease status, and machine learning. A later analysis re-analyzed previously published TCR beta repertoires from 500 to 700 donors and added high-resolution HLA genotyping to study TCR occurrence patterns. Rather than drawing on any new phenotypic data, the later analysis identified candidate immune exposures from TCR beta sequences and the way those sequences occurred across donors. An earlier analysis of some 600 of the donors applied high-throughput TCR beta sequencing to assess whether each TCR beta V gene segment acted as functional or pseudogenic. Donor age, sex, ethnicity and CMV serostatus were compiled together with the repertoire data. In a later genetic analysis, genome-wide SNP genotypes for 398 of the 666 donors were used, and that subset was treated as a discovery cohort. All discovery cohort repertoires had been generated using a single sequencing platform. HLA typing covered class I and class II loci at four-digit resolution. Typing coverage differed by locus: A, B, C, DRB1 and DQB1 were typed in roughly 629-640 donors, DQA1 in 500 to 550, DPA1 in nearly 610, and DPB1 in just under 490. A handful of DR-DQ haplotypes were treated as single units for association and clustering because of strong linkage in the cohort. Among 300 to 500 genotyped donors of the cohort, an average of approximately 240,000 unique TCR beta nucleotide sequences was sequenced per donor, of which roughly 17% were non-productive.

Receptor amplification or capture employed the immunoSEQ multiplex PCR assay. For the multiplex PCR, a mixture combining 60 forward primers for TCR Vbeta segments and 13 reverse primers for TCR Jbeta segments was used. The CDR3 region of rearranged TCR beta genes was amplified from genomic DNA by a multiplex PCR assay. Amplified TCR beta libraries were sequenced as 87-base-pair reads on the Illumina HiSeq System. The paper's processing steps were these. In a later analysis, around 80 million unique TCR beta chains were counted across the 500 to 850 repertoires, and roughly 9.9 million of these chains were shared by at least two donors. Raw reads were error-corrected and collapsed into unique sequences with a nearest-neighbor algorithm that merged closely related sequences to remove PCR and sequencing errors. CDR3 sequences were aligned to IMGT reference sequences to assign V, D and J gene segments. For a sequence to be retained, at least a six-nucleotide match to both a V gene segment and a J gene segment was required. Rearrangements were classified as productive when the CDR3 lacked stop codons and remained in frame with V and J, and all other rearrangements were classified as non-productive. CDR3 was defined according to IMGT convention as the region running from the second conserved V-encoded cysteine to the conserved J-encoded phenylalanine. Sequences without an unambiguous match to a single V gene segment were excluded from the earlier analysis of a few hundred of the donors. In an earlier analysis of a few hundred of the donors, V segments were called functional above 56.7% productive rearrangements and were called segregating when the between-donor standard deviation exceeded 5%. A statistical classification framework was built for diagnosing cytomegalovirus status from the catalog of TCR beta chain sequences. V and J gene assignment, in a later analysis, came from comparing TCR nucleotide sequences with IMGT/GENE-DB human TR gene sequences. A later analysis assigned CDR3 sequences and most-parsimonious VDJ recombination scenarios with the TCRdist pipeline. In a later analysis, every TCR beta chain was defined by the combination of its CDR3 amino acid sequence and its V-gene family, and reads without a unique V-gene family were dropped. In a later analysis, 500 to 700 highly shared, low-generation-probability nucleotide sequences were removed to address suspected cross-contamination and a sequencing artifact. For each public chain, a later analysis derived a clonal expansion index from normalized ranks of inferred template counts within each repertoire. In a later analysis, generation probabilities were computed using a VDJ recombination model fitted to out-of-frame rearrangements, and the results were checked against IGoR. Hypergeometric tests were used in a later analysis to score TCR-TCR, TCR-HLA and TCR-CMV co-occurrence, with a repertoire-size bias correction applied to the TCR pairs. False discovery rates were estimated in a later analysis by permuting HLA or CMV assignments 20 times. In a later analysis, co-occurring TCRs were grouped using DBSCAN, with TCRdist sequence similarity added in when clustering inside HLA-allele-positive subsets. Repertoires with fewer than 30,000 or more than 120,000 public chains, plus five repertoires with anomalous nucleotide sharing, were excluded from co-occurrence clustering. In TCRdb, the immuneACCESS table is reduced to in-frame sequences with V and J assigned. These tables do not hold every clone; where another copy was compared, an unresolved V gene accounts for under half, and the others remain unexplained. From that table come the V and J calls and clone size; the DNA was used to work out D and trimming. The sample yields some 150,000 clones; 60% to 85% were counted once. In total, the top ten clones hold about 6.7% of the sample.

As regards this clone: Its antigen target is currently unknown. Base qualities were left out, and no much larger clone turns up one base away.

In total, roughly 670 healthy bone marrow donors made up the cohort. All cohort members were sampled while nominally healthy, although unrecorded immune exposures were likely present. The donor tested CMV seropositive and was one of the 289 seropositive cohort members. A peripheral blood sample was collected from each donor, and TCR beta sequencing was performed on peripheral blood mononuclear cells. Genomic DNA was extracted from the blood cell samples with the Qiagen DNeasy Blood Extraction Kit. Overall study outcomes, separate from this receptor: A later analysis found that TCR association rates varied across HLA loci, with DRB1 alleles showing the most associated TCRs and HLA-C alleles the fewest. Linkage disequilibrium might explain the correlated functional status among segregating V segments, but an unknown experimental factor could not be excluded. V-gene and J-gene trimming of TCR beta chains was associated with a missense DCLRE1C variant in a later genetic analysis, and the association was replicated in an independent cohort. According to a later genetic analysis, donors in an Asian-associated ancestry cluster had fewer N-insertions in productive TCRs than the approximately 700-donor mean. In an earlier analysis of 587 of the donors, most TCR beta V segments appeared in productive rearrangements about 87% or about 30% of the time, broadly matching IMGT annotations. A group of highly shared sequence variants was considered likely to be a technical artifact of the sequencing pipeline. Because HLA typing was missing for some donors at each locus, association tests included only the typed subset. CMV serostatus was the only immune exposure information available for the cohort. In the study, some 180 TCR beta chains were listed as associated with cytomegalovirus. It was suggested by the authors that the approach could potentially be generalized to other disease states and immunological phenotypes. In a later analysis, most CMV-associated TCR beta chains were found to appear HLA-restricted, with HLA associations seemingly driven largely by CMV exposure. A further reported finding was that TCR beta sequences accurately predicted the HLA-A and HLA-B alleles for most subjects in the first cohort. The earlier analysis of some 540 of the donors excluded 15 to 20 rarely observed V segments, including chromosome 9 orphons, because counts were too low. While some public TCRs were present in many individuals, most TCR sequences turned up only very rarely across donors. When HLA alleles, especially DR and DQ, strongly co-occurred, TCR associations were difficult to assign to individual alleles. A later analysis associated 17,000 or so TCR beta sequences with specific HLA alleles at a false discovery rate of 0.05. In a later analysis, several top co-occurrence clusters were reported to appear linked to parvovirus B19, influenza, CMV and Epstein-Barr virus. Presence/absence analyses assumed roughly uniform sequencing depth across donors, an assumption that may not hold. In vitro tests confirmed that a few of the cytomegalovirus-associated TCR beta chains recognize cytomegalovirus antigens. Compared with equally common non-associated chains, HLA-associated TCR beta chains in a later analysis were more clonally expanded and had lower generation probabilities. The classifier was reported to diagnose cytomegalovirus status with high specificity and sensitivity in both the original cohort and the validation cohort. The cohort was sequenced for TCR beta chains only, and without alpha or paired-chain data the features that could be detected were limited.

This receptor was obtained from a woman in her thirties or forties in good health and CMV-seropositive. Sequenced input: PBMCs.

The CDR3 reads as follows: CASNLGGFSYEQYF. In nucleotide form, the sequence is TGTGCCAGCAACCTCGGGGGGTTCTCCTACGAGCAGTACTTC. The chain uses TRBV6-1 and TRBJ2-7; the central 7 bases match TRBD2. Counted from cysteine to phenylalanine, this CDR3 has 14 amino acids. Only the CDR3 portion is preserved as DNA: 42 bases, with reading frame beginning at the first base. V loses 7 bases at its end and J loses 0 bases; junction bases beyond the gene matches: 6. Per the germline V gene, MNHNS is the CDR1 and SASEGT is the CDR2.